The clone carrying this T cell receptor beta chain was seen only once. Data came from immunoSEQ multiplex PCR; TCRdb stores just in-frame clones and leaves some out. The sample has around 20,000 clones, around nine tenths seen once; the top ten hold about a tenth. The data belong to a study of control samples from healthy donors and cancer patients. The length of the CDR3 is 15 residues. Losses at the gene ends were 3 bases for V and 8 bases for J; bases not matched to a gene: 7. CDR1 and CDR2 (germline): KGHDR, SFDVKD. The rearrangement uses TRBV24-1 and TRBJ2-1; TRBD1 aligns across 9 bases. Sequences were obtained from PBMCs. The receptor was derived from a woman aged 55-70 years with head and neck cancer. The CDR3 reads CATSDPGQGFDEQFF. The CDR3 DNA is TGTGCCACCAGTGATCCGGGACAGGGATTCGATGAGCAGTTCTTC.